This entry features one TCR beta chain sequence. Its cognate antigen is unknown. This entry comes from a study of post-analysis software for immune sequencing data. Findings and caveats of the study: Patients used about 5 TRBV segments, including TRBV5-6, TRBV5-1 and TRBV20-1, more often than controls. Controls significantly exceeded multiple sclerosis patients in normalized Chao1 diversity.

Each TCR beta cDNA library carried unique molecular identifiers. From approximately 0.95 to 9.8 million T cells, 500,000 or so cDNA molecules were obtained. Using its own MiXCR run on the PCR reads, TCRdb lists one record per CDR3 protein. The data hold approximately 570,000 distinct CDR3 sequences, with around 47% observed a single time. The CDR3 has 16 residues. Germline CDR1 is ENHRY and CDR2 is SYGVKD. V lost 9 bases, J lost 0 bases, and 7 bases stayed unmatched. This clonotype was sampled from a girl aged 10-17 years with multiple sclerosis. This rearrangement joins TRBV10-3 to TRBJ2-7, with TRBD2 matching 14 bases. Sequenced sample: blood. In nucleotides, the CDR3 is TGTGCCATAGGCGGACTAGCGGGAGGTAGCTCCTACGAGCAGTACTTC. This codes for CAIGGLAGGSSYEQYF.